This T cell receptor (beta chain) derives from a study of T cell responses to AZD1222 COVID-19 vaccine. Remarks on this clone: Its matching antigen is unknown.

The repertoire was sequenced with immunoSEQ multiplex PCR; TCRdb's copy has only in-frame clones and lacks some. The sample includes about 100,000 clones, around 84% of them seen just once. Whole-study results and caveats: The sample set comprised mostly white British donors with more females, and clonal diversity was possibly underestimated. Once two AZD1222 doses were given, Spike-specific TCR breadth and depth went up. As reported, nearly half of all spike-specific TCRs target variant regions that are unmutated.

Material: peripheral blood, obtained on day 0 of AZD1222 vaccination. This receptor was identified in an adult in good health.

The CDR3 protein is CASSLGGLINTGELFF. CDR3 sequence (DNA): TGTGCCAGCAGCTTGGGAGGCCTGATTAACACCGGGGAGCTGTTTTTT. This chain links TRBV5-4 with TRBJ2-2; D call uncertain. This CDR3 comprises 16 residues. The germline V gene has CDR1 SGHNT and CDR2 YYREEE (reference sequence). Trimming cost V 0 bases and J 2 bases, with 11 bases left between them.